Sequencing of this TCR beta chain was carried out in a study of blood T cell repertoires in COVID-19 (dated by TCRdb to the early 2020s). Describing the broader study: Samples covering the acute and convalescent phases of COVID-19 were provided by collaborators in the United States, Italy and Spain. The material from the prospective study consisted of cDNA or gDNA derived from T cells, B-cell-depleted T cells, or PBMCs. Where available, HLA class I and class II types were obtained from metadata supplied by the sample provider rather than from assay-based typing. The samples were drawn from two sources: the first 160 participants of the ongoing ImmuneRACE study, and 1,200 or so subjects contributed by 6 global collaborators. The repertoires were released in a freely available public database intended as a resource for research on the immune response to SARS-CoV-2. A de-identified subject ID, COVID-19 status, age in years and sex were almost always included in the sample metadata. Subjects who had been exposed to COVID-19, were actively infected with it, or had recovered from it provided the deeply sampled blood TCRbeta repertoires that made up the dataset. Study-wide findings and limitations: The amount of clinical and demographic metadata varied by source and participant and was provided uncurated.

A note on this clone: Its antigen remains unidentified. Within one base of it there is no much larger clone, and no base qualities were kept.

Each collaborating institution followed its own protocols to collect whole blood in K2EDTA tubes. For TCRbeta analysis, collaborators shipped samples as frozen whole blood, isolated PBMCs, or DNA extracted from either of those sample types. The immunoSEQ Assay, a bias-controlled multiplex PCR, was used to amplify TCRbeta CDR3 regions from genomic DNA. Per the original workflow: The number of nucleated cells in each sample was estimated from the amplification of reference gene primers within the assay. Sequence reads were collapsed and filtered to measure the absolute abundance of every unique TCRbeta CDR3 rearrangement. Productive Simpson clonality was computed per sample as the square root of Simpson's diversity index over productive rearrangements. In TCRdb, the immuneACCESS table is reduced to in-frame sequences with V and J assigned. These tables do not hold every clone; where another copy was compared, an unresolved V gene accounts for under half, and the others remain unexplained. The DNA gave D and trimming, while V, J and clone size come from that table. The sample table lists roughly 700,000 clones, 90% of them with a count of one. The top ten constitute under 0.3% of the sample.

Per the germline V gene, MRHNA is the CDR1 and SNTAGT is the CDR2. There are 16 amino acids in the CDR3, from cysteine to phenylalanine inclusive. Just the 48-base CDR3 DNA is kept, in frame starting at base 1. Trimming takes 0 bases off V and 4 bases off J; junction bases not matched to a gene: 6. Input material: peripheral blood. The chain uses TRBV6-4 and TRBJ2-3; 8 of the junction bases match TRBD1. The clonotype originates from a woman under 30 with acute or convalescent COVID-19. The sequenced DNA: TGTGCCAGCAGTGACTCGGACAGGGTTGGGCCAGATACGCAGTATTTT. This gives the protein CASSDSDRVGPDTQYF.